The T cell receptor (beta chain) under discussion was sequenced for a study of blood T cell repertoires in COVID-19. The V segment lost 0 bases and the J segment 4 bases; nucleotides outside the gene matches: 2. The CDR3 runs 14 residues. Looked up from germline, CDR1 is SGHTA and CDR2 is FQGTGA. As originally analysed: Estimated nucleated cell counts came from reference gene primer amplification. Repertoires were generated with immunoSEQ multiplex PCR, while TCRdb's copy carries only in-frame clones and drops some. That table gives V, J and clone size, and the DNA gave D and trimming. The data contain roughly 250,000 clones, about four fifths of them seen just once; the ten biggest clones take up more than 9.5%.

The TCR comes from a woman older than 75 with acute or convalescent COVID-19. The sequenced sample was peripheral blood. V gene TRBV7-3 combines with J gene TRBJ2-7; 8 positions match TRBD2. CDR3 in amino acids: CASSLTGGGYEQYF. CDR3 coding DNA: TGTGCCAGCAGCTTAACAGGCGGGGGGTACGAGCAGTACTTC.